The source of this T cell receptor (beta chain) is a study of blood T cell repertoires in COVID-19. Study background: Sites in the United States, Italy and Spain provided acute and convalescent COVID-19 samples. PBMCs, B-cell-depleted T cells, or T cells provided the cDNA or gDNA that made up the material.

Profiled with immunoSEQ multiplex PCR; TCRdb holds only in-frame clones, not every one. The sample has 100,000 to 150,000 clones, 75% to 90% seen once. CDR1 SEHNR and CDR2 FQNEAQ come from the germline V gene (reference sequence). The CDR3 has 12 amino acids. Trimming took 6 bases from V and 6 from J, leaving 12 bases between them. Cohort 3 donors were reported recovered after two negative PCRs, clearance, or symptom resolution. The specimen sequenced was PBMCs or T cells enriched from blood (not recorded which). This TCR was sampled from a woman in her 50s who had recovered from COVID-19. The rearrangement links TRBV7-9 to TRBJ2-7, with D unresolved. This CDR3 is CASRADTLEQYF. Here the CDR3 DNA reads TGTGCCAGCAGAGCCGACACCCTCGAGCAGTACTTC.